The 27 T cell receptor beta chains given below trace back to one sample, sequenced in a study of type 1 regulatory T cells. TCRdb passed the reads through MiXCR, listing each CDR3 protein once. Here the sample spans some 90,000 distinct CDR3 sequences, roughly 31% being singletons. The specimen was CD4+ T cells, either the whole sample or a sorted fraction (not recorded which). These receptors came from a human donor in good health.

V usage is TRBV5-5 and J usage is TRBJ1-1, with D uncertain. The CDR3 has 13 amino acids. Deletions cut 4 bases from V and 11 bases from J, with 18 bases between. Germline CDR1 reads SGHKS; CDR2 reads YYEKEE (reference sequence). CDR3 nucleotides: TGTGCCAGCAGCCCTGGCCCCACAGAAAGGGCTTTCTTT. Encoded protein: CASSPGPTERAFF. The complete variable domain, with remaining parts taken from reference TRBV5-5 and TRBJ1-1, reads DAGVTQSPTHLIKTRGQQVTLRCSPISGHKSVSWYQQVLGQGPQFIFQYYEKEERGRGNFPDRFSARQFPNYSSELNVNALLLGDSALYLCASSPGPTERAFFGQGTRLTVV.

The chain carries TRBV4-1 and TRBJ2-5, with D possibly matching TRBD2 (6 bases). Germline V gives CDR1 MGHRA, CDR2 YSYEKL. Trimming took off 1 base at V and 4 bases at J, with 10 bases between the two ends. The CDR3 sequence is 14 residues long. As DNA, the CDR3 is TGCGCCAGCAGCCAAGGGACTACACTAGAGACCCAGTACTTC. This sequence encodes CASSQGTTLETQYF.

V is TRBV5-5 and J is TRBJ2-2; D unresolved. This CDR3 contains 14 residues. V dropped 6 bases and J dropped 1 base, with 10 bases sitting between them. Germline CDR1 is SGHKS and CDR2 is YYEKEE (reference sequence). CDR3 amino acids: CASNFQQNTGELFF. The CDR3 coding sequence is TGTGCCAGCAACTTCCAACAGAACACCGGGGAGCTGTTTTTT.

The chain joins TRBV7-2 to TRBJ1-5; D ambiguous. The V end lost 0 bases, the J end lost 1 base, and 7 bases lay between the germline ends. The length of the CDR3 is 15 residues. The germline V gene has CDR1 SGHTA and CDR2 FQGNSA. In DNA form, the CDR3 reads TGTGCCAGCAGCTTAGCGCCAGCGAGCAATCAGCCCCAGCATTTT. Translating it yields CASSLAPASNQPQHF.

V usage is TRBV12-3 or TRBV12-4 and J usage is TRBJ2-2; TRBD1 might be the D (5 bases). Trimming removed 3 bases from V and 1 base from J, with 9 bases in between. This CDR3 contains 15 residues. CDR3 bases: TGTGCCAGCAGTTTGCGGCAGGGGAACACCGGGGAGCTGTTTTTT. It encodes CASSLRQGNTGELFF.

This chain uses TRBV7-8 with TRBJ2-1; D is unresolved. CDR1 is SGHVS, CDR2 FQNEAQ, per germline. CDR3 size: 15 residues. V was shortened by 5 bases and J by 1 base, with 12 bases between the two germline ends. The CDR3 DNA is TGTGCCAGCAGCCGTGCGGACGGATCCTACAATGAGCAGTTCTTC. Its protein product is CASSRADGSYNEQFF.

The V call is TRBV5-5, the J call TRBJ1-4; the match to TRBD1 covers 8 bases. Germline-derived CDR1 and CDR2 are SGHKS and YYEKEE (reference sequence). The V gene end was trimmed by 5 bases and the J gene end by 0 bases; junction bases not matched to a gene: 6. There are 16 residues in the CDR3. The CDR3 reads CASRKGQGTTNEKLFF. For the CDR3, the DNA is TGTGCCAGCAGGAAAGGACAGGGAACAACTAATGAAAAACTGTTTTTT.

Here the CDR3 reads CASSRSWSNTEAFF. The CDR3, as DNA: TGTGCCAGCAGCCGGAGTTGGTCAAACACTGAAGCTTTCTTT. The V gene is TRBV14, the J gene TRBJ1-1; no reliable D call. Trimming removed 4 bases at V and 2 bases at J, with 11 bases between. The CDR3 runs 14 residues. From germline, CDR1 is SGHDN and CDR2 FVKESK.

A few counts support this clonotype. CDR3 in amino acids: CASSFRGEGEKLFF. DNA for the CDR3: TGCGCCAGCAGCTTCCGGGGAGAAGGTGAAAAACTGTTTTTT. The rearrangement links TRBV5-1 to TRBJ1-4; no clear D. This CDR3 is 14 amino acids long. The V gene's germline CDR1 is SGHRS and CDR2 YFSETQ. Trimming pared 2 bases from V and 7 bases from J, leaving 12 bases between.

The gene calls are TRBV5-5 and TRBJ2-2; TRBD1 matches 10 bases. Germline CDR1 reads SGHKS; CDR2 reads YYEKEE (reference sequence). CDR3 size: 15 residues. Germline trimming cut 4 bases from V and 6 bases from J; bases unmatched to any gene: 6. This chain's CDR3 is CASSLGQGRAGELFF. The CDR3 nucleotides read TGTGCCAGCAGCCTGGGACAGGGGAGGGCCGGGGAGCTGTTTTTT. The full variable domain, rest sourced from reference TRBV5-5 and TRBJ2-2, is DAGVTQSPTHLIKTRGQQVTLRCSPISGHKSVSWYQQVLGQGPQFIFQYYEKEERGRGNFPDRFSARQFPNYSSELNVNALLLGDSALYLCASSLGQGRAGELFFGEGSRLTVL.

The CDR3 loop is CASSLRGITSTDTQYF. Here the CDR3 DNA reads TGCGCCAGCAGCTTAAGAGGGATCACTAGCACAGATACGCAGTATTTT. This rearrangement joins TRBV5-1 to TRBJ2-3; D is perhaps TRBD2 (5 bases). Per the germline V gene, CDR1 is SGHRS and CDR2 is YFSETQ. V lost 2 bases to trimming and J lost 0 bases, with 13 bases between them. The CDR3 has 16 residues.

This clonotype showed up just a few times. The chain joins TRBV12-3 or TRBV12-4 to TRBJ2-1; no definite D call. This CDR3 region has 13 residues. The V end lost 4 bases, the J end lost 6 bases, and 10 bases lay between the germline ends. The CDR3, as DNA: TGTGCCAGCAGTTCTCGCGCCCGCAATGAGCAGTTCTTC. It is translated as CASSSRARNEQFF.

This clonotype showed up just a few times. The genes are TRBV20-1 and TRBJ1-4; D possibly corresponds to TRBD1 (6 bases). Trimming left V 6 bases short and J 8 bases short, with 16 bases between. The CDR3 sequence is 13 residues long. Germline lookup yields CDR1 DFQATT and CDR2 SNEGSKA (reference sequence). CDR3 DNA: TGCAGTGCGGGCCTAGGGGGTATGGAAAAACTGTTTTTT. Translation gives CSAGLGGMEKLFF.

The CDR3, as DNA: TGTGCCAGCAGCCAAGAACTAGCGGGAGGGAGCACAGATACGCAGTATTTT. Amino acids: CASSQELAGGSTDTQYF. The chain links TRBV3-1 to TRBJ2-3, with 13 bases identical to TRBD2. Germline V lookup: CDR1 LGHDT, CDR2 YNNKEL (reference sequence). V shed 0 bases, J shed 0 bases, and the junction held 0 bases outside the gene matches. This CDR3 region has 17 residues.

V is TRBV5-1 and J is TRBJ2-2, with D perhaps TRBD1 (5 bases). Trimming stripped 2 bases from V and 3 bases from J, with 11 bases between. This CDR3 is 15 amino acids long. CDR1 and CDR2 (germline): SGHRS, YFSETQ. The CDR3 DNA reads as TGCGCCAGCAGCTTTAATCAGGGCCACACCGGGGAGCTGTTTTTT. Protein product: CASSFNQGHTGELFF.

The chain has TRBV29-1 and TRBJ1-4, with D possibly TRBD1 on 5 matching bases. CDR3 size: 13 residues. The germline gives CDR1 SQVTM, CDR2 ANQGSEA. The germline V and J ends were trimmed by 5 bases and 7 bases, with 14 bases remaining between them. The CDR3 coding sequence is TGCAGCGTTTGGGGACTTTCTCCTGAAAAACTGTTTTTT. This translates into CSVWGLSPEKLFF.

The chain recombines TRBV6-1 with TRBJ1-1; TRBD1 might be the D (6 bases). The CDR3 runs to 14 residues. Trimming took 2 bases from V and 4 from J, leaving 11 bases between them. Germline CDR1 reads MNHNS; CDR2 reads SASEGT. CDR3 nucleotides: TGTGCCAGCAGTGAAAGGGGGTTGAGCACTGAAGCTTTCTTT. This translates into CASSERGLSTEAFF.

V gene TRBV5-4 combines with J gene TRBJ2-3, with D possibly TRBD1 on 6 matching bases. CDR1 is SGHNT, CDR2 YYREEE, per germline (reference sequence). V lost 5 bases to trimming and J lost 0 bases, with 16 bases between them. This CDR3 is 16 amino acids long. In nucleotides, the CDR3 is TGTGCCAGCAGTCGTAACCAGGGGCGCAGCACAGATACGCAGTATTTT. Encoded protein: CASSRNQGRSTDTQYF.

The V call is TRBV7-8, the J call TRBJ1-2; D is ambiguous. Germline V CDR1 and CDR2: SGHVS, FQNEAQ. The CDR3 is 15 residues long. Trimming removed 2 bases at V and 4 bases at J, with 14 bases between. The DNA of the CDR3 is TGTGCCAGCAGCTTAAGTCCATCCTTTCGCTATGGCTACACCTTC. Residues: CASSLSPSFRYGYTF.

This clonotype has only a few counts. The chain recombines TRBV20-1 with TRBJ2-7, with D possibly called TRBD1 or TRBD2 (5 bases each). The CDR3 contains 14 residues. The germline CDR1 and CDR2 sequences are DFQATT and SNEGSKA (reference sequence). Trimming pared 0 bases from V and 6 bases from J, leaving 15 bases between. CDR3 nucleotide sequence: TGCAGTGCTAGAGATAGCAGGGAGTTAAGCGAGCAGTACTTC. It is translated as CSARDSRELSEQYF.

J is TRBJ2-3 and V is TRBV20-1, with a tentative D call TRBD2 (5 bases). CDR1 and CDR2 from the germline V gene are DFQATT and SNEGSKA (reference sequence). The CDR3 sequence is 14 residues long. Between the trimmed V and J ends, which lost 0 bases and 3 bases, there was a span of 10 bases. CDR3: CSARDPTSTDTQYF. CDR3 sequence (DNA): TGCAGTGCTAGAGACCCTACTAGTACAGATACGCAGTATTTT.

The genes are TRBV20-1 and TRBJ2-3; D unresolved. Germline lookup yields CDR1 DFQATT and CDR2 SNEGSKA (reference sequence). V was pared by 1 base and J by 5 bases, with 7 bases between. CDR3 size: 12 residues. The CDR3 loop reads CSARGSVDTQYF. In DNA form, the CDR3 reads TGCAGTGCTAGAGGAAGTGTAGATACGCAGTATTTT.

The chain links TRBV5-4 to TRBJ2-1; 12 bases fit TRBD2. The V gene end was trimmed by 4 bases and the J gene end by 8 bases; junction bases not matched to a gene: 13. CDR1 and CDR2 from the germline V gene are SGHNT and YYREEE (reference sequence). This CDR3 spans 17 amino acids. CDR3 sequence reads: CASSLSFLAGGGDEQFF. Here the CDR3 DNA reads TGTGCCAGCAGCCTCTCTTTTCTAGCGGGAGGGGGGGATGAGCAGTTCTTC.

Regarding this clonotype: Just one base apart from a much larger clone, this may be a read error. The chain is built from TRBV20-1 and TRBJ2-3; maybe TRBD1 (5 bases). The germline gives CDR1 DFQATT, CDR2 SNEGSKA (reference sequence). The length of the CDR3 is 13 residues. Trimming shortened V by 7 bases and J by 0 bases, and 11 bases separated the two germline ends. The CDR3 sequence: CSVDRTSTDTQYF. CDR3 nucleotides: TGCAGTGTTGACAGAACTAGCACAGATACGCAGTATTTT.

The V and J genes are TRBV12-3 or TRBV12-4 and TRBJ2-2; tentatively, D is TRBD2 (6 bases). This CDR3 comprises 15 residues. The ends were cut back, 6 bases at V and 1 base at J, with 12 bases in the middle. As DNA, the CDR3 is TGTGCCAGCAGAGTAGGCGGGGTGAACACCGGGGAGCTGTTTTTT. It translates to CASRVGGVNTGELFF.

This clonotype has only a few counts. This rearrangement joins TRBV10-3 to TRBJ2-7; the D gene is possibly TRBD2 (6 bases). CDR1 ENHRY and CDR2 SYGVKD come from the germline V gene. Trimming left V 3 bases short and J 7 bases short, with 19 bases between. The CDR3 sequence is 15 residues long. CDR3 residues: CAISEPRGGAEEQYF. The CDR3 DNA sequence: TGTGCCATCAGTGAACCTCGGGGCGGGGCTGAGGAGCAGTACTTC.

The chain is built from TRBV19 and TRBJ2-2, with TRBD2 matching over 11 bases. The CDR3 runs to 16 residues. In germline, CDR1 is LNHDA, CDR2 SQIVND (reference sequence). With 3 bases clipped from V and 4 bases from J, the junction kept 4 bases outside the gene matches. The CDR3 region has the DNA TGTGCCAGTAGTATCGGGACTAGCGGACGCACCGGGGAGCTGTTTTTT. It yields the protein CASSIGTSGRTGELFF. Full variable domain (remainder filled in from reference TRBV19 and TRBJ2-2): DGGITQSPKYLFRKEGQNVTLSCEQNLNHDAMYWYRQDPGQGLRLIYYSQIVNDFQKGDIAEGYSVSREKKESFPLTVTSAQKNPTAFYLCASSIGTSGRTGELFFGEGSRLTVL.